This is a list of T cell receptor beta chains from one sample in a study of blood T cell repertoires in COVID-19. The repertoire was sequenced with immunoSEQ multiplex PCR; TCRdb's copy has only in-frame clones and lacks some. This sample has 250,000 to 350,000 clones, with about 85% found just once. The sample comprised PBMCs or T cells enriched from blood (not recorded which). The receptors here all came from a woman aged 45-60 years who had recovered from COVID-19. The CDR3 runs from the conserved cysteine through the conserved F or W. The D gene is left open where the match is weak. The size of a clone is reported for some rows only, either as once, few or many, or as a class for expanded clones.

j_gene | v_gene | abundance | d_gene | CDR3nt | CDR3aa
TRBJ1-1 | TRBV27 | - | - | TGTGCCAGCAGTGAGACGACAAAACTTGAAGCTTTCTTT | CASSETTKLEAFF
TRBJ1-6 | TRBV28 | once | - | TGTGCCAGCAGTTCTGATGCCGGGGGTTTAAATTCACCCCTCCACTTT | CASSSDAGGLNSPLHF
TRBJ1-4 | TRBV6-5 | - | TRBD1 | TGTGCCAGCAGTCAGGACAGGGGTTCCGAAAAACTGTTTTTT | CASSQDRGSEKLFF
TRBJ2-1 | TRBV5-1 | - | - | TGCGCCAGCAGCCCCACTGGGGGGAGCTCCTACAATGAGCAGTTCTTC | CASSPTGGSSYNEQFF
TRBJ2-7 | TRBV19 | - | TRBD2 | TGTGCCAGTAGTATAGTAGCGGGCTCCTACGAGCAGTACTTC | CASSIVAGSYEQYF
TRBJ2-5 | TRBV30 | - | - | TGTGCCTGGAGATCAGGGGCCGGAGAGACCCAGTACTTC | CAWRSGAGETQYF
TRBJ2-1 | TRBV12-3/TRBV12-4 | - | - | TGTGCCAGCGGAAGGGGCGAGCAGTTCTTC | CASGRGEQFF
TRBJ1-3 | TRBV4-2 | - | - | TGTGCCAGCAGCCAAGATTTCCGGGGGTCCTACACCATATATTTT | CASSQDFRGSYTIYF
TRBJ2-2 | TRBV7-8 | - | TRBD2 | TGTGCCAGCAGCTTAGGTTGGGGAGGGTACACCGGGGAGCTGTTTTTT | CASSLGWGGYTGELFF
TRBJ1-1 | TRBV3-1/TRBV3-2 | - | - | TGTGCCAGCAGCCAGGGGCAGGTCCTGAACACTGAAGCTTTCTTT | CASSQGQVLNTEAFF
TRBJ2-3 | TRBV30 | - | - | TGTGCCTGGAGTCCTTTGTGGGGGGGGGCTAGCACAGATACGCAGTATTTT | CAWSPLWGGASTDTQYF
TRBJ1-1 | TRBV3-1/TRBV3-2 | - | - | TGTGCCAGCAGGCCGGGCGGATGGGGCAAAGGAGCTTTCTTT | CASRPGGWGKGAFF
TRBJ2-3 | TRBV9 | - | TRBD2 | TGTGCCAGCAGCGTATCTAGCGGGAGGGCAGATACGCAGTATTTT | CASSVSSGRADTQYF
TRBJ2-4 | TRBV2 | - | TRBD2 | TGTGCCAGCAGTGAGCGGCTAGCGGGGGGGTCGGACATTCAGTACTTC | CASSERLAGGSDIQYF
TRBJ1-2 | TRBV11-2 | few | - | TGTGCCAGCAGGGCAGAGGGACTCGGCTACACCTTC | CASRAEGLGYTF
TRBJ1-6 | TRBV19 | - | - | TGTGCCAGTAGTCCTTCGGGACTGCCCAATTCACCCCTCCACTTT | CASSPSGLPNSPLHF
TRBJ1-2 | TRBV4-1 | many | TRBD1 | TGCGCCAGCAGCCAAAAAGGCGGGACAGGGTATGGCTACACCTTC | CASSQKGGTGYGYTF
TRBJ1-5 | TRBV4-1 | - | - | TGCGCCAGCAGCCAAGAGGGCCAGCCCTATCAGCCCCAGCATTTT | CASSQEGQPYQPQHF
TRBJ2-1 | TRBV7-2 | - | - | TGTGCCAGCAGTTCCGACCCGACAGGATACAATGAGCAGTTCTTC | CASSSDPTGYNEQFF
TRBJ2-4 | TRBV7-8 | - | - | TGTGCCAGCAGCTTGGGGAGACTAGTGCTAGCCAAAAACATTCAGTACTTC | CASSLGRLVLAKNIQYF
TRBJ1-6 | TRBV7-9 | few | - | TGTGCCAGCAGAGCCTTTGCGGGGGGCAAGAATTCACCCCTCCACTTT | CASRAFAGGKNSPLHF
TRBJ1-3 | TRBV30 | - | - | TGTGCCACCGATCCAGGTCGGTTTGGAAACACCATATATTTT | CATDPGRFGNTIYF
TRBJ1-5 | TRBV4-1 | - | - | TGCGCCAGCAGCCTCGGACTCAGGACCGATCAGCCCCAGCATTTT | CASSLGLRTDQPQHF
TRBJ1-5 | TRBV2 | - | - | TGTGCCAGCAGTGAATTGGGCCATCAGCCCCAGCATTTT | CASSELGHQPQHF
TRBJ1-2 | TRBV7-9 | - | - | TGTGCCAGCAGGGGAGGGACCTGGGGTGCTAACTATGGCTACACCTTC | CASRGGTWGANYGYTF
TRBJ1-1 | TRBV30 | - | - | TGTGCCTGGAGTGTAGAGGTAGGGGTTGGCACTGAAGCTTTCTTT | CAWSVEVGVGTEAFF
TRBJ2-3 | TRBV2 | - | TRBD2 | TGTGCCAGCAGGCGGACTAGCGGGGGCACAGATACGCAGTATTTT | CASRRTSGGTDTQYF
TRBJ1-4 | TRBV9 | - | TRBD1 | TGTGCCAGCAGCGCCCGACAGGGTACTAATGAAAAACTGTTTTTT | CASSARQGTNEKLFF
TRBJ1-2 | TRBV10-1 | - | - | TGCGCCAGCAGTCCCAGCGGGATCGACTATGGCTACACCTTC | CASSPSGIDYGYTF
TRBJ2-5 | TRBV25-1 | - | - | TGTGCCAGCAGTCGTTATGCCGAGGAGACCCAGTACTTC | CASSRYAEETQYF
TRBJ2-5 | TRBV12-3/TRBV12-4 | - | - | TGTGCCAGCACCCAGGGGACATGGAAGACCCAGTACTTC | CASTQGTWKTQYF
TRBJ2-3 | TRBV6-5 | - | TRBD2 | TGTGCCAGCAGGGGACTAGCGGGGGGGCCAGATACGCAGTATTTT | CASRGLAGGPDTQYF
TRBJ2-3 | TRBV30 | - | TRBD1 | TGTGCCTGGACAAGGGGGCTTCGAATTAGCTCAGATACGCAGTATTTT | CAWTRGLRISSDTQYF
TRBJ2-3 | TRBV3-1/TRBV3-2 | once | TRBD2 | TGTGCCAGCAGCCAGACTAGCGGGGGTTGGGCAGATACGCAGTATTTT | CASSQTSGGWADTQYF
TRBJ1-3 | TRBV11-2 | - | - | TGTGCCAGCAGCTTAGAGCACAGAAGATCTGGAAACACCATATATTTT | CASSLEHRRSGNTIYF